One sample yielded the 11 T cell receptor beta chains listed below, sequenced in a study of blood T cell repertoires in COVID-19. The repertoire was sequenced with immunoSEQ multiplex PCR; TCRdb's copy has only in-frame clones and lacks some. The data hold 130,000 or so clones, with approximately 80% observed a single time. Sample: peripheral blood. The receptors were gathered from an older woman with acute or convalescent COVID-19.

Here the CDR3 DNA reads TGTGCCAGCAGCTCCATGACACAGGGGATTGGCACTGAAGCTTTCTTT. It specifies CASSSMTQGIGTEAFF. The gene calls are TRBV5-4 and TRBJ1-1; 7 bases map to TRBD1. V trimming: 3 bases; J trimming: 4 bases; junction bases outside the gene matches: 12. Germline CDR1 reads SGHNT; CDR2 reads YYREEE (reference sequence). CDR3 size: 16 residues.

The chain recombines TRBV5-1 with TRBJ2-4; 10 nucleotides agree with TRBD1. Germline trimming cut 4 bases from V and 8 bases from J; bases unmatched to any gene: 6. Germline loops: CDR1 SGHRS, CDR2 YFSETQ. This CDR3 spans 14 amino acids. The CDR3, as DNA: TGCGCCAGCAGCCCGGGACAGGGGTTGGACATTCAGTACTTC. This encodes CASSPGQGLDIQYF.

CDR3 nucleotide sequence: TGCGCCAGCAGCCAAGGGCTAGGGACAGTCTACAATGAGCAGTTCTTC. It is translated as CASSQGLGTVYNEQFF. The V gene is TRBV4-3, the J gene TRBJ2-1; 7 bases fit TRBD1. V was clipped by 1 base and J by 3 bases; unmatched bases: 6. The CDR3 is 16 amino acids. CDR1 LGHNA and CDR2 YSLEER come from the germline V gene.

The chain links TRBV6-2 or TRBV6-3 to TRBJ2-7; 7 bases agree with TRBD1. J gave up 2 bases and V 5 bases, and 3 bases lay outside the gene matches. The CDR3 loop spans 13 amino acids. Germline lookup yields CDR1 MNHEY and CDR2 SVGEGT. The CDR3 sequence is CASSGQDTYEQYV. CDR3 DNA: TGTGCCAGCAGTGGACAGGATACCTACGAGCAGTACGTC.

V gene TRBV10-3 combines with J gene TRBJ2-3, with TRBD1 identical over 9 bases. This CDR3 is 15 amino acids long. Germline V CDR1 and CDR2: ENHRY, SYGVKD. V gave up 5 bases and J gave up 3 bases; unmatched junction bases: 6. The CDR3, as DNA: TGTGCCATCAGTCCCGGGACAGGGTTGACAGATACGCAGTATTTT. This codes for CAISPGTGLTDTQYF.

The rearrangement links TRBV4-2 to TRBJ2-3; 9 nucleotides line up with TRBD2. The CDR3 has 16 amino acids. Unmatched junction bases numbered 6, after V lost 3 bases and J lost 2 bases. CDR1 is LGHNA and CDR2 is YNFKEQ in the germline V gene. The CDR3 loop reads CASSHAGGRNTDTQYF. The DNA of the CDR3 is TGTGCCAGCAGCCACGCGGGGGGGCGTAACACAGATACGCAGTATTTT.

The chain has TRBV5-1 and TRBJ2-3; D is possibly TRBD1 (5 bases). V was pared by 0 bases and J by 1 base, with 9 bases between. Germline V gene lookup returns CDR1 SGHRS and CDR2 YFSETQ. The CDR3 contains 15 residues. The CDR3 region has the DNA TGCGCCAGCAGCTTGGGGGGCGCCGGCACAGATACGCAGTATTTT. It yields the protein CASSLGGAGTDTQYF.

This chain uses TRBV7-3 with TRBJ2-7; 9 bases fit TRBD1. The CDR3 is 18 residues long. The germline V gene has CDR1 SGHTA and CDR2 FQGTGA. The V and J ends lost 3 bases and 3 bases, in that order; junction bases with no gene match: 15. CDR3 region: CASSFSHSTGTGNYEQYF. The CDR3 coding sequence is TGTGCCAGCAGCTTCTCCCACTCCACCGGGACAGGGAACTACGAGCAGTACTTC.

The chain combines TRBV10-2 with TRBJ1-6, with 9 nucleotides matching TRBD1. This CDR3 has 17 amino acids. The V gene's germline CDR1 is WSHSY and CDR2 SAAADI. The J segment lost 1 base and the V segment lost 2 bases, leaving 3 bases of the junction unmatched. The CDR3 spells CASSEAQGASYNSPLHF. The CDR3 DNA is TGCGCCAGCAGTGAGGCACAGGGGGCATCCTATAATTCACCCCTCCACTTT.

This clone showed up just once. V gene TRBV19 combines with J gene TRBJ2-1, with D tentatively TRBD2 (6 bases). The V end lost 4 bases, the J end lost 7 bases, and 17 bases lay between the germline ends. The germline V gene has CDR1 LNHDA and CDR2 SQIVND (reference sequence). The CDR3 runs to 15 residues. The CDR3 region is CASSTLRDSFNEQFF. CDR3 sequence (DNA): TGTGCCAGTAGTACCCTCCGGGACTCGTTTAATGAGCAGTTCTTC. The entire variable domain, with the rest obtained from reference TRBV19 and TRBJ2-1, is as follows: DGGITQSPKYLFRKEGQNVTLSCEQNLNHDAMYWYRQDPGQGLRLIYYSQIVNDFQKGDIAEGYSVSREKKESFPLTVTSAQKNPTAFYLCASSTLRDSFNEQFFGPGTRLTVL.

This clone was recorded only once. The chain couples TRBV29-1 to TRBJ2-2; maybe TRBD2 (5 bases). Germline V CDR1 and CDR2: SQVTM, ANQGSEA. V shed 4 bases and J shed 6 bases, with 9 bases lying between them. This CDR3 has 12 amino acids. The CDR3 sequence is CSVVGLSGELFF. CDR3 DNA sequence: TGCAGCGTTGTCGGACTGTCCGGGGAGCTGTTTTTT.